This section outlines one T cell receptor (beta chain) sequence together with its context. This clone was seen only once. This receptor's antigen is unknown. There are no base qualities to consult, and no much larger clone falls within one base. This record comes from a study of control samples from healthy donors and cancer patients (dated by TCRdb to 2020 to 2021). Library creation used the immunoSEQ multiplex PCR assay. This is the immuneACCESS table as TCRdb keeps it, with only in-frame sequences that have V and J called. A part of the clones is gone; compared with another copy, unresolved V genes explain less than half, and the rest is unexplained. Counted in this sample were 45,000 to 70,000 clones; around 93% of them appeared once. Approximately 0.95% of the sample goes to the ten largest clones. CDR1 and CDR2 (SGHTS, YDEGEE) derive from the germline V gene. The CDR3, from cysteine to phenylalanine, totals 17 residues. CDR3 DNA only is kept here, 51 bases in frame from base 1. Trimming at the junction amounts to 0 bases on V and 0 bases on J, and the germline ends lie 13 bases apart.

Material: PBMCs. The rearrangement combines TRBV5-8 with TRBJ1-3; no confident D gene assignment can be made. This TCR derives from a man between 25 and 39 years old with colorectal cancer. The CDR3: CASSLGGHRSSGNTIYF. The sequenced DNA is TGTGCCAGCAGCTTGGGAGGTCACCGGAGCTCTGGAAACACCATATATTTT.